Below, 3 T cell receptor beta chains from the same sample are listed, as sequenced in a study of T cells after posttransplantation cyclophosphamide. The table came from immunoSEQ multiplex PCR; TCRdb's copy has only in-frame clones and leaves some out. The repertoire consists of approximately 56,000 clones, with roughly 94% occurring once and the leading ten covering about 3.1%. Input material: PBMCs. These receptors originate from a woman under 40 in good health and a related stem cell transplant donor.

The V call is TRBV27, the J call TRBJ2-5; D is possibly TRBD1 (5 bases). The ends were cut back, 5 bases at V and 0 bases at J, with 7 bases in the middle. CDR3 length equals 13 residues. Per germline, CDR1 MNHEY and CDR2 SMNVEV (reference sequence). CDR3 nucleotide sequence: TGTGCCAGCAGTCGGACATACCAAGAGACCCAGTACTTC. It yields the protein CASSRTYQETQYF.

This chain uses TRBV11-2 with TRBJ2-7; D remains ambiguous. Germline V gene sequence: CDR1 SGHAT, CDR2 FQNNGV. Trimming took 6 bases from V and 2 from J, leaving 14 bases between them. There are 14 residues in the CDR3. CDR3 protein: CASRSTEKPYEQYF. In DNA form, the CDR3 reads TGTGCCAGCAGATCGACGGAGAAACCCTACGAGCAGTACTTC.

CDR3 coding DNA: TGTGCCAGCAGTTTCGACAAGAACACTGAAGCTTTCTTT. Its protein is CASSFDKNTEAFF. The chain employs TRBV6-6 and TRBJ1-1; D unresolved. This CDR3 comprises 13 residues. Trimming removed 4 bases from V and 1 base from J, with 7 bases in between. Germline CDR1 is MNHNY and CDR2 is SVGAGI (reference sequence).